One T cell receptor beta chain is described in this entry. Its antigen specificity is not known. No quality values exist for individual bases; no much larger clone is one base distant. The data were obtained in a study of graft-versus-host responses after intestinal transplantation (dated by TCRdb to the early 2020s). Broadly, across the study: The transplants that recipients received were multivisceral, liver-intestinal, or isolated intestinal. Samples from a few later patients were sequenced in-house on an Illumina MiSeq with MiXCR processing rather than by the commercial service. After intestinal transplantation, graft-versus-host and host-versus-graft alloreactive T cell clones in the graft, circulation and bone marrow were tracked using bulk TCR-beta CDR3 sequencing. Alloreactive clones were identified by sequencing pre-transplant mixed lymphocyte reaction products and comparing these products with unstimulated pre-transplant donor and recipient T cells. Every recipient was given anti-thymocyte globulin induction, followed by 3 to 4 years of maintenance tacrolimus and steroids. A peak of at least 4% donor T cells among recipient peripheral blood mononuclear cells was the definition used for donor T cell macrochimerism. The cohort enrolled 24 intestinal transplant recipients including one retransplant, and a few patients lacking pretransplant specimens were excluded. Results and caveats for the whole study, not just this receptor: Early after transplant, peak levels of circulating GvH clones were associated with declines in HvG clones. In the allografts of patients with donor T cell macrochimerism, GvH to HvG T cell clonal ratios were high. Conclusions were limited by the relatively low number and heterogeneity of intestinal transplant patients. GvH clones were found in recipient bone marrow, and some of the GvH clones appeared earlier in ileal mucosa or blood, which is consistent with an intestinal mucosal origin.

Receptor libraries were prepared by the immunoSEQ multiplex PCR assay. In most patients, genomic DNA was isolated using the Qiagen DNeasy Blood and Tissue Kit and sent frozen to Adaptive Biotechnologies for TCR sequencing. Adaptive Biotechnologies carried out high-throughput TCR-beta CDR3 sequencing of genomic DNA for most patients. As for the authors' bioinformatics: Adaptive's ImmunoSEQ software was the source of the TCR sequencing data for about 20 patients, while a few other patients were processed with MiXCR and VDJtools. To correct CD4 versus CD8 sorting errors, any sequence found in both subsets at a frequency ratio below 5:1 was removed. CDR3 nucleotide sequences shared between donor and recipient were removed because their origin could not be assigned. To count as alloreactive, a clone needed at least 2-fold expansion over unstimulated cells and a minimum CFSE-low frequency of 0.002% (template counts) or 0.001% (read counts). Mappable clones were those detected in sequenced pre-transplant spleen, lymph node, or MLR CFSE-low populations of the donor or recipient. Cumulative frequency of alloreactive clones was calculated as a percentage of all sequences weighted by copy number. TCRdb mirrors the immuneACCESS table, restricted to in-frame sequences. Some clones are absent from its copies; in checked studies, under half trace to an unresolved V gene, and the reason for the others is unknown. For V, J and clone size, that table is used; D and trimming come from the DNA. This sample has approximately 85,000 clones in its table, and about 91% of those were observed once. The ten largest clonotypes hold 7% to 8.5% of the sample.

What this sample's time point label stands for: cells obtained before transplantation from donor or recipient. CD3+CD4+ and CD3+CD8+ populations were FACS-sorted from unstimulated pre-transplant donor and recipient cells taken from spleen or lymph nodes. Its CDR3 holds 15 amino acids, cysteine through phenylalanine. Just the 45-base CDR3 DNA is kept, in frame starting at base 1. Based on the germline V gene, the CDR1 and CDR2 sequences are SGHRS and YFSETQ. From V the trimming removes 4 bases and from J it removes 3 bases, while the gene matches leave 10 bases of the junction unaccounted for. The sample here was unstimulated CD8+ T cells sorted from spleen or lymph node cells, taken before transplant. The clonotype comes from a human donor who was the organ donor for an intestinal transplant. This chain joins TRBV5-1 to TRBJ2-7; 7 junctional bases match TRBD2. The CDR3 sequence is CASSLQVGTNYEQYF. Read as DNA, the sequence is TGCGCCAGCAGCCTCCAAGTAGGGACTAACTACGAGCAGTACTTC.